This TCR beta chain was captured in a study of blood T cell repertoires in COVID-19. Study-level background: There were acute and convalescent COVID-19 samples, and they came from the United States, Italy and Spain.

Under the authors' procedure: Scientists estimated how many nucleated cells there were by amplifying reference gene primers. The table came from immunoSEQ multiplex PCR; TCRdb's copy has only in-frame clones and leaves some out. V and J calls and clone size are given by that table; D and trimming were obtained from the DNA. The data show 360,000 or so clones, with around 83% seen just once and approximately 5% held by the top ten. Grouping used clinical history reported by participants in a survey and questionnaire. Either two negative PCRs, clearance, or symptom resolution qualified Cohort 3 donors as recovered. This clone was picked up a small number of times. This clonotype originated in a woman aged 45-60 years who had recovered from COVID-19. The material sequenced was PBMCs or T cells enriched from blood (not recorded which).

CDR3: CASSRTGGTEAFF. In DNA form, the CDR3 reads TGTGCCAGCAGCCGTACAGGGGGCACTGAAGCTTTCTTT. This chain uses TRBV11-2 with TRBJ1-1; 8 positions agree with TRBD1. The V and J ends lost 5 bases and 4 bases, in that order; junction bases with no gene match: 3. CDR1 and CDR2 from the germline V gene are SGHAT and FQNNGV. The CDR3 contains 13 residues.